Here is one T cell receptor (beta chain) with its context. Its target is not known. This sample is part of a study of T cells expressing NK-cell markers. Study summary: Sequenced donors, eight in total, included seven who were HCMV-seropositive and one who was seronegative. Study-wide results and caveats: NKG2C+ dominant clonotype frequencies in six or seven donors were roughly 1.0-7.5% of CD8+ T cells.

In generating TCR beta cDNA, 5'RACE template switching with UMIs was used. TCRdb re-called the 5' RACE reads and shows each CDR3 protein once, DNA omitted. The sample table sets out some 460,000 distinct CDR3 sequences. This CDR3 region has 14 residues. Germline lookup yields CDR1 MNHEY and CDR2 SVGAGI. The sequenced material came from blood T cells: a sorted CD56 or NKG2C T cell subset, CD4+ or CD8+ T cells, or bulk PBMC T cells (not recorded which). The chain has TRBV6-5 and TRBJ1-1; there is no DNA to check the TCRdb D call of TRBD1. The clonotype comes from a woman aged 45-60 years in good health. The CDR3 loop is CASSFGPGGTEAFF.